What follows are 30 T cell receptor beta chains derived from one specimen sequenced in a study of T cell responses to AZD1222 COVID-19 vaccine. Clones were read by immunoSEQ multiplex PCR, and TCRdb kept only the in-frame ones, dropping some. Of around 85,000 clones listed, approximately 83% are singletons. Sequencing was performed on peripheral blood, taken on day 0 of AZD1222 vaccination. The receptors were sampled from an adult in good health.

The chain links TRBV6-5 to TRBJ1-1; D unresolved. The germline V gene encodes CDR1 MNHEY and CDR2 SVGAGI. This CDR3 region has 14 residues. V was pared by 8 bases and J by 5 bases, with 18 bases between. CDR3 nucleotide sequence: TGTGCCAGCGGGGTTACGGGGTGGAATACTGAAGCTTTCTTT. The encoded protein is CASGVTGWNTEAFF.

The gene calls are TRBV5-1 and TRBJ1-4, with 7 bases fitting TRBD1. The germline V gene has CDR1 SGHRS and CDR2 YFSETQ. The CDR3 has 16 amino acids. V lost 5 bases, J lost 8 bases, and 15 bases stayed unmatched. CDR3 region: CASRPLSGTVGEKLFF. The CDR3 nucleotides are TGCGCCAGCAGACCCCTTTCCGGGACAGTGGGCGAAAAACTGTTTTTT.

The genes are TRBV7-2 and TRBJ1-4; D is possibly TRBD1 (6 bases). The V gene lost 4 bases and the J gene lost 5 bases, with 11 bases spanning the gap. Germline CDR1 SGHTA, CDR2 FQGNSA. The CDR3 has 14 amino acids. The CDR3 nucleotides are TGTGCCAGCAGCTCCCGAGACAGGAATGAAAAACTGTTTTTT. It yields the protein CASSSRDRNEKLFF.

This chain links TRBV19 with TRBJ1-4, with TRBD1 identical over 9 bases. Per the germline V gene, CDR1 is LNHDA and CDR2 is SQIVND (reference sequence). The J segment lost 7 bases and the V segment lost 6 bases, leaving 9 bases of the junction unmatched. There are 15 residues in the CDR3. This chain's CDR3 is CASSPMTGGTEKLFF. The CDR3 nucleotides are TGTGCCAGTAGCCCCATGACAGGGGGGACTGAAAAACTGTTTTTT.

The chain carries TRBV2 and TRBJ2-2; the D gene is possibly TRBD1 (6 bases). V lost 6 bases to trimming and J lost 1 base, with 9 bases between them. The CDR3 extends over 14 amino acids. Looked up from germline, CDR1 is SNHLY and CDR2 is FYNNEI. This CDR3 is CASREQGNTGELFF. The DNA for the CDR3 is TGTGCCAGCAGAGAACAGGGGAACACCGGGGAGCTGTTTTTT. Variable domain in full (rest from reference TRBV2 and TRBJ2-2): EPEVTQTPSHQVTQMGQEVILRCVPISNHLYFYWYRQILGQKVEFLVSFYNNEISEKSEIFDDQFSVERPDGSNFTLKIRSTKLEDSAMYFCASREQGNTGELFFGEGSRLTVL.

The rearrangement joins TRBV10-3 to TRBJ2-5; 8 bases map to TRBD1. V trimming: 3 bases; J trimming: 2 bases; junction bases outside the gene matches: 5. The length of the CDR3 is 15 residues. Germline CDR1 is ENHRY and CDR2 is SYGVKD. CDR3 amino acids: CAISDSGQGQETQYF. CDR3 nucleotide sequence: TGTGCCATCAGTGATTCTGGACAGGGACAAGAGACCCAGTACTTC.

The chain recombines TRBV19 with TRBJ1-1, with D possibly matching TRBD1 (6 bases). Between the trimmed V and J ends, which lost 5 bases and 7 bases, there was a span of 17 bases. There are 14 residues in the CDR3. CDR1 and CDR2 from the germline V gene are LNHDA and SQIVND (reference sequence). In DNA form, the CDR3 reads TGTGCCAGTAGTGCCGACAGGCCGGGGAGTGAAGCTTTCTTT. As protein: CASSADRPGSEAFF.

This clone was recorded only once. The CDR3 DNA reads TGTGCCAGCAGAGCCGGGACAAAGAAGATGAACACTGAAGCTTTCTTT. It specifies CASRAGTKKMNTEAFF. V gene TRBV3-1 (or the pseudogene TRBV3-2) combines with J gene TRBJ1-1; possible D gene TRBD1, 6 bases. CDR3 length: 16 residues. V shed 6 bases and J shed 0 bases, with 17 bases lying between them. Germline V CDR1 and CDR2: LGHDT, YNNKEL (reference sequence).

The rearrangement links TRBV7-9 to TRBJ1-6, with D perhaps matching TRBD1 (6 bases). The CDR3 covers 14 residues. Germline lookup yields CDR1 SEHNR and CDR2 FQNEAQ (reference sequence). V lost 1 base and J 10 bases, leaving 11 bases between the germline ends. The CDR3 loop reads CASSLETGQSPLHF. CDR3 coding DNA: TGTGCCAGCAGCTTAGAGACAGGACAGTCACCCCTCCACTTT.

This sequence joins TRBV7-7 and TRBJ2-5; D ambiguous. Per the germline V gene, CDR1 is SSHAT and CDR2 is FNYEAQ (reference sequence). This CDR3 is built from 14 residues. V gave up 6 bases and J gave up 5 bases, with 16 bases separating them. In nucleotides, the CDR3 is TGTGCCAGCAGGCCTTTCCCGGTTAAGGAGACCCAGTACTTC. Protein sequence: CASRPFPVKETQYF.

This clone was recorded a few times. The chain joins TRBV7-8 to TRBJ1-6; 7 bases fit TRBD1. The CDR3 loop spans 16 amino acids. Germline V gene lookup returns CDR1 SGHVS and CDR2 FQNEAQ. V lost 5 bases and J lost 4; bases outside the gene matches: 8. The CDR3 nucleotides read TGTGCCAGCAGCGAGGCCGGGACAGCTTATAATTCACCCCTCCACTTT. Its translation: CASSEAGTAYNSPLHF.

The chain is built from TRBV2 and TRBJ2-3, with TRBD1 matching over 11 bases. CDR3 length: 15 residues. Per germline, CDR1 SNHLY and CDR2 FYNNEI. Losses at the gene ends were 6 bases for V and 6 bases for J; bases not matched to a gene: 8. For the CDR3, the DNA is TGTGCCAGCAGCCTCCGGACAGGGGGCGTCGATACGCAGTATTTT. As protein: CASSLRTGGVDTQYF.

This clone was observed a few times. V usage is TRBV13 and J usage is TRBJ2-1, with 10 bases fitting TRBD2. V trimming: 9 bases; J trimming: 6 bases; junction bases outside the gene matches: 8. This CDR3 comprises 14 residues. Per the germline V gene, CDR1 is PRHDT and CDR2 is FYEKMQ (reference sequence). CDR3 region: CASAPGLAINEQFF. CDR3 sequence (DNA): TGTGCCAGTGCCCCGGGACTAGCGATCAATGAGCAGTTCTTC. The full variable domain, completed using reference TRBV13 and TRBJ2-1, is AAGVIQSPRHLIKEKRETATLKCYPIPRHDTVYWYQQGPGQDPQFLISFYEKMQSDKGSIPDRFSAQQFSDYHSELNMSSLELGDSALYFCASAPGLAINEQFFGPGTRLTVL.

This chain uses TRBV6-5 with TRBJ1-1; D is perhaps TRBD1 (6 bases). Germline assignment: CDR1 MNHEY and CDR2 SVGAGI. This CDR3 is 14 amino acids long. V dropped 7 bases and J dropped 8 bases, with 20 bases sitting between them. DNA for the CDR3: TGTGCCAGCAACCATAGGGGGGACCTAAGGGAAGCTTTCTTT. Amino acids: CASNHRGDLREAFF.

V usage is TRBV29-1 and J usage is TRBJ1-1; D unclear. The CDR3 contains 10 residues. V was shortened by 2 bases and J by 7 bases, with 5 bases between the two germline ends. Germline V gene data show CDR1 as SQVTM and CDR2 as ANQGSEA. The CDR3 sequence is CSVETGEAFF. Here the CDR3 DNA reads TGCAGCGTTGAAACGGGTGAAGCTTTCTTT. Full variable domain (missing parts from reference TRBV29-1 and TRBJ1-1): SAVISQKPSRDICQRGTSLTIQCQVDSQVTMMFWYRQQPGQSLTLIATANQGSEATYESGFVIDKFPISRPNLTFSTLTVSNMSPEDSSIYLCSVETGEAFFGQGTRLTVV.

V is TRBV6-4 and J is TRBJ2-3; D is unresolved. The ends were cut back, 10 bases at V and 0 bases at J, with 17 bases in the middle. The CDR3 runs to 15 residues. The V gene's germline CDR1 is MRHNA and CDR2 SNTAGT. CDR3 sequence (DNA): TGTGCCACTGCGGCTGAGCCGGCTAGCACAGATACGCAGTATTTT. Its translation is CATAAEPASTDTQYF.

The rearrangement joins TRBV5-5 to TRBJ1-6; weak D call: TRBD1 (6 bases). With 4 bases removed from V and 8 bases from J, the gap between germline ends came to 16 bases. In germline, CDR1 is SGHKS, CDR2 YYEKEE (reference sequence). The CDR3 runs 15 residues. DNA for the CDR3: TGTGCCAGCAGCATACAGGGTGGTTGGGATTCACCCCTCCACTTT. The encoded protein is CASSIQGGWDSPLHF.

The chain links TRBV24-1 to TRBJ1-2; 8 bases map to TRBD1. CDR1 and CDR2 from the germline V gene are KGHDR and SFDVKD. The CDR3 sequence is 15 residues long. Trimming at V came to 4 bases and at J to 6 bases, leaving 9 bases not matched to a gene. The DNA for the CDR3 is TGTGCCACCAGTGACCCTACAGGGGGATCGGATGGCTACACCTTC. As protein: CATSDPTGGSDGYTF.

V gene TRBV7-9 combines with J gene TRBJ1-3; no definite D call. CDR1 and CDR2 (germline): SEHNR, FQNEAQ (reference sequence). The germline V and J ends were trimmed by 4 bases and 5 bases, with 12 bases remaining between them. The CDR3 has 14 amino acids. The CDR3 bases are TGTGCCAGCAGCTCAACCCCCCGGCGAAACACCATATATTTT. Translating gives CASSSTPRRNTIYF.

The rearrangement links TRBV10-1 to TRBJ2-7; D possibly corresponds to TRBD1 (6 bases). The V gene lost 3 bases and the J gene lost 3 bases, with 15 bases spanning the gap. The CDR3 is 15 residues long. The germline gives CDR1 WNHNN, CDR2 SYGVQD (reference sequence). The CDR3 nucleotides read TGCGCCAGCAGTGATCACGGACAGTTTGTCTACGAGCAGTACTTC. Encoded protein: CASSDHGQFVYEQYF.

The CDR3 reads CASSLEMNRDVEFF. Written as DNA, the CDR3 is TGTGCCAGCAGCTTAGAGATGAACCGGGACGTCGAATTCTTC. This chain connects TRBV7-2 to TRBJ2-1; D tentatively fits TRBD1 or TRBD2 (5 bases each). V was clipped by 1 base and J by 16 bases, with 20 bases between them. There are 14 residues in the CDR3. Per the germline V gene, CDR1 is SGHTA and CDR2 is FQGNSA.

The chain recombines TRBV19 with TRBJ2-2; the D gene is possibly TRBD1 (5 bases). V gave up 10 bases and J gave up 3 bases, with 15 bases separating them. This CDR3 comprises 14 residues. Germline V gene sequence: CDR1 LNHDA, CDR2 SQIVND (reference sequence). The CDR3 DNA is TGTGCCACCCGGACATTTCGGGACACCGGGGAGCTGTTTTTT. This translates into CATRTFRDTGELFF.

The rearrangement joins TRBV7-6 to TRBJ2-7, with 10 bases matching TRBD2. Per the germline V gene, CDR1 is SGHVS and CDR2 is FNYEAQ. The CDR3 length is 20 residues. The junction had 20 bases not matched to a gene; V was cut back by 6 bases and J by 0 bases. The CDR3 spells CASRDGGQGLADADSYEQYF. In nucleotides, the CDR3 is TGTGCCAGCAGGGACGGGGGGCAAGGACTAGCGGACGCAGACTCCTACGAGCAGTACTTC.

The rearrangement uses TRBV7-6 and TRBJ1-6; TRBD1 is a possible D gene (5 bases). Trimming removed 5 bases from V and 9 bases from J, with 17 bases in between. The germline CDR1 and CDR2 sequences are SGHVS and FNYEAQ. CDR3 length equals 15 residues. The CDR3 loop is CASSPDGAMGSPLHF. Written as DNA, the CDR3 is TGTGCCAGCAGCCCAGATGGGGCAATGGGTTCACCCCTCCACTTT.

The chain recombines TRBV4-1 with TRBJ2-7; 7 nucleotides align to TRBD2. Germline V CDR1 and CDR2: MGHRA, YSYEKL. V dropped 1 base and J dropped 2; count of bases not matched to a gene: 8. The CDR3 spans 16 residues. CDR3 sequence reads: CASSQGVFSGAYEQYF. For the CDR3, the DNA is TGCGCCAGCAGCCAAGGAGTATTCAGCGGGGCCTACGAGCAGTACTTC.

The rearrangement uses TRBV5-6 and TRBJ1-1; 7 bases are a match to TRBD1. The CDR3 has 15 residues. Germline loops: CDR1 SGHDT, CDR2 YYEEEE. V lost 3 bases to trimming and J lost 1 base; unmatched junction nucleotides: 6. CDR3 sequence: CASSWDSHKNTEAFF. CDR3 sequence (DNA): TGTGCCAGCAGCTGGGACAGCCACAAGAACACTGAAGCTTTCTTT.

The chain employs TRBV10-2 and TRBJ2-3, with a possible D match to TRBD2 (6 bases). There are 16 residues in the CDR3. From germline, CDR1 is WSHSY and CDR2 SAAADI. V was cut by 1 base and J by 0 bases, with 11 bases left in between. The CDR3 bases are TGCGCCAGCAGTGAGTTGGGGGGATCTAGCACAGATACGCAGTATTTT. Amino acid sequence: CASSELGGSSTDTQYF.

The chain carries TRBV18 and TRBJ1-1; 9 positions agree with TRBD1. The trim removed 3 bases at V and 0 bases at J, leaving 8 bases unmatched. There are 17 residues in the CDR3. The V gene's germline CDR1 is KGHSH and CDR2 LQKENI. CDR3 loop: CASSPRTGENLNTEAFF. The CDR3 region has the DNA TGTGCCAGCTCACCCCGGACAGGGGAGAACCTGAACACTGAAGCTTTCTTT.

The rearrangement joins TRBV7-8 to TRBJ1-1, with 11 bases fitting TRBD1. The germline gives CDR1 SGHVS, CDR2 FQNEAQ. The CDR3 spans 14 residues. V was clipped by 4 bases and J by 5 bases; unmatched bases: 3. The CDR3 coding sequence is TGTGCCAGCAGCTCTGGACAGGGGGCAACTGAAGCTTTCTTT. Protein: CASSSGQGATEAFF. Combining the CDR3 with reference TRBV7-8 and TRBJ1-1 gives the whole variable domain GAGVSQSPRYKVAKRGQDVALRCDPISGHVSLFWYQQALGQGPEFLTYFQNEAQLDKSGLPSDRFFAERPEGSVSTLKIQRTQQEDSAVYLCASSSGQGATEAFFGQGTRLTVV.

The V gene is TRBV2, the J gene TRBJ1-5, with D possibly being TRBD1 (6 bases). V was shortened by 1 base and J by 6 bases, with 10 bases between the two germline ends. There are 14 residues in the CDR3. The V gene's germline CDR1 is SNHLY and CDR2 FYNNEI. CDR3 loop: CASSEDRGPQPQHF. The CDR3 region has the DNA TGTGCCAGCAGTGAAGATCGGGGGCCTCAGCCCCAGCATTTT.